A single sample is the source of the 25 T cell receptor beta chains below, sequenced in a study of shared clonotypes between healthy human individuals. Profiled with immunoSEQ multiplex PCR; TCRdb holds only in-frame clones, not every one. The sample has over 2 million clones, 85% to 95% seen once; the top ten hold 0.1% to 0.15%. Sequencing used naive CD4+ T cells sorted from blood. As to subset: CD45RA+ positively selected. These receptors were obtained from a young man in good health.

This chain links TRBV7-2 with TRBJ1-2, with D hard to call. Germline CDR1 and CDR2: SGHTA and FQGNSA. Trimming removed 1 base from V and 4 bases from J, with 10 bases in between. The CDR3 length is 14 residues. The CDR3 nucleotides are TGTGCCAGCAGCTTAGGTCGGGGTGCCTATGGCTACACCTTC. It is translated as CASSLGRGAYGYTF. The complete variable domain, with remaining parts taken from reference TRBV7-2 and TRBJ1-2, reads GAGVSQSPSNKVTEKGKDVELRCDPISGHTALYWYRQSLGQGLEFLIYFQGNSAPDKSGLPSDRFSAERTGGSVSTLTIQRTQQEDSAVYLCASSLGRGAYGYTFGSGTRLTVV.

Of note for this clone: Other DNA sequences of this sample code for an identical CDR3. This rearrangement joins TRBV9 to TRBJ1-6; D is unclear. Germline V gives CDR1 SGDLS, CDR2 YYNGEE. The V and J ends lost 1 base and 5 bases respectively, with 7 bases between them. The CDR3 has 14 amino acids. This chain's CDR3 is CASSVLQNNSPLHF. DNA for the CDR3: TGTGCCAGCAGCGTACTACAGAATAATTCACCCCTCCACTTT.

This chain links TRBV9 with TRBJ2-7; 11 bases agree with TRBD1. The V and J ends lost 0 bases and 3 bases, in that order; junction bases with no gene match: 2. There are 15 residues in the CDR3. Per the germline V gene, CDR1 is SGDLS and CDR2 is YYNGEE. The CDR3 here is CASSVGDRGIYEQYF. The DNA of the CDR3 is TGTGCCAGCAGCGTAGGGGACAGGGGGATCTACGAGCAGTACTTC.

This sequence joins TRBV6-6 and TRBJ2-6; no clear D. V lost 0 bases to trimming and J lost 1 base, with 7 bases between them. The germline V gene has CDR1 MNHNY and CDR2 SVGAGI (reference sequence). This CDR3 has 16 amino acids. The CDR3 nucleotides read TGTGCCAGCAGTTACTCAATAGGGTCTGGGGCCAACGTCCTGACTTTC. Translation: CASSYSIGSGANVLTF.

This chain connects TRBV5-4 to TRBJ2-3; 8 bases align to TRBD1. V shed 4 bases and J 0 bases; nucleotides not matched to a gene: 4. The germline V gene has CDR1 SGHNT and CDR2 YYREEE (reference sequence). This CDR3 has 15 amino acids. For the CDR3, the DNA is TGTGCCAGCAGCCAGGGGGCGGTAAGCACAGATACGCAGTATTTT. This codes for CASSQGAVSTDTQYF.

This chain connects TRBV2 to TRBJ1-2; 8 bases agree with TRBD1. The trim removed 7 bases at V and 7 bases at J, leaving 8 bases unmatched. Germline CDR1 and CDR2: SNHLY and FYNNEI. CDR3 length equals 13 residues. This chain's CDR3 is CASTLDRGTGYTF. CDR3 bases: TGTGCCAGCACCCTAGACAGGGGCACTGGCTACACCTTC.

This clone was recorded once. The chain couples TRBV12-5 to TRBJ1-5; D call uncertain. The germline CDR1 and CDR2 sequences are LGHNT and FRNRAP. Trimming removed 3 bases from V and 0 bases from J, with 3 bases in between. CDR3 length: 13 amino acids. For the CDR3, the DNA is TGTGCTAGTGGTTTAGATAGCAATCAGCCCCAGCATTTT. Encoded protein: CASGLDSNQPQHF.

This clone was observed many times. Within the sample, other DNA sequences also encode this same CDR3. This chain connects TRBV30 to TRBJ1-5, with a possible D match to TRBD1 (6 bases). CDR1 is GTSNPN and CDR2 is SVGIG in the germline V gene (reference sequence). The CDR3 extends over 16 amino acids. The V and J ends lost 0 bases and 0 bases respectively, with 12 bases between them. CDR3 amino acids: CAWSVQGANSNQPQHF. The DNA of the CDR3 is TGTGCCTGGAGTGTACAGGGAGCAAATAGCAATCAGCCCCAGCATTTT.

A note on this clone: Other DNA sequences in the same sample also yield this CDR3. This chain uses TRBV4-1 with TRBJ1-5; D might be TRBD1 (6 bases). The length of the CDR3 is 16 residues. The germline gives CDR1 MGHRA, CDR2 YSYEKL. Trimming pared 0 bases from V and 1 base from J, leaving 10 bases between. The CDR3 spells CASSQEGGLSNQPQHF. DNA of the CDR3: TGCGCCAGCAGCCAAGAGGGGGGCCTAAGCAATCAGCCCCAGCATTTT.

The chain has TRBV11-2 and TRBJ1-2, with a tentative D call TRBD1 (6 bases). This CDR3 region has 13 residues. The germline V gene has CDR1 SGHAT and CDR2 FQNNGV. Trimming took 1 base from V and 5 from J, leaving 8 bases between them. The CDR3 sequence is CASSLGQAYGYTF. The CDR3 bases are TGTGCCAGCAGCTTAGGACAGGCATATGGCTACACCTTC.

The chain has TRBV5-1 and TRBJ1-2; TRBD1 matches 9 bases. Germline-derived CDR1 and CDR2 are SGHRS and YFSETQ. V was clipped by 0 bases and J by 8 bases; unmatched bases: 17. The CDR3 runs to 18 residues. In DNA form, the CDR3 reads TGCGCCAGCAGCTTGGGTGAAGGGACAGGGAATGCAGGCGGCGGCTACACCTTC. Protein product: CASSLGEGTGNAGGGYTF.

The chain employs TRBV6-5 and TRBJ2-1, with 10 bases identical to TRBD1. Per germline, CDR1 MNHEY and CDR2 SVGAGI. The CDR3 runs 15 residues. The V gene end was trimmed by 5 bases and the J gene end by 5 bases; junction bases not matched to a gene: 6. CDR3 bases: TGTGCCAGCAGTACGGGGACAGGGGACAACAATGAGCAGTTCTTC. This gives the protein CASSTGTGDNNEQFF.

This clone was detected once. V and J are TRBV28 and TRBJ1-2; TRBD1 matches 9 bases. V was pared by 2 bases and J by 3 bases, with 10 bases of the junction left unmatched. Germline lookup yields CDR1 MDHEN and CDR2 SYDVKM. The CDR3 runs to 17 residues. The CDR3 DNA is TGTGCCAGCAGTTTAGCGTTCCTGGGACAGGGCTACTATGGCTACACCTTC. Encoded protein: CASSLAFLGQGYYGYTF.

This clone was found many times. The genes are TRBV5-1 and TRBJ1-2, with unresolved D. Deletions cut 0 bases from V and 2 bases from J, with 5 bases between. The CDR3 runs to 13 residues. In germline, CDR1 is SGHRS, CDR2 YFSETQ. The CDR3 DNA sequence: TGCGCCAGCAGCTTGGCCCTAAACTATGGCTACACCTTC. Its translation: CASSLALNYGYTF.

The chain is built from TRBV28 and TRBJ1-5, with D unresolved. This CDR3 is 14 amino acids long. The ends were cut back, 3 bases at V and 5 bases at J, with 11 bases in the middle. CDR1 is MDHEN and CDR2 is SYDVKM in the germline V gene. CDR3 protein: CASSFVAKHQPQHF. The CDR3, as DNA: TGTGCCAGCAGTTTTGTGGCGAAGCATCAGCCCCAGCATTTT.

CDR3: CASSGGGTDTQYF. In nucleotides, the CDR3 is TGTGCCAGCAGCGGCGGGGGCACAGATACGCAGTATTTT. This rearrangement joins TRBV11-2 to TRBJ2-3; the D gene is possibly TRBD2 (6 bases). This CDR3 contains 13 residues. Trimming took 5 bases from V and 1 from J, leaving 7 bases between them. From germline, CDR1 is SGHAT and CDR2 FQNNGV.

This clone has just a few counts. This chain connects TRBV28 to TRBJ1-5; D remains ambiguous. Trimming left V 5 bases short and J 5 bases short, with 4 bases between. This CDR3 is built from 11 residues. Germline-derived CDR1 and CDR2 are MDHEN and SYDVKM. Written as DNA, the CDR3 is TGTGCCAGCAGTGCGGATCAGCCCCAGCATTTT. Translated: CASSADQPQHF. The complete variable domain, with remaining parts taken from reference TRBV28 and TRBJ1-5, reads DVKVTQSSRYLVKRTGEKVFLECVQDMDHENMFWYRQDPGLGLRLIYFSYDVKMKEKGDIPEGYSVSREKKERFSLILESASTNQTSMYLCASSADQPQHFGDGTRLSIL.

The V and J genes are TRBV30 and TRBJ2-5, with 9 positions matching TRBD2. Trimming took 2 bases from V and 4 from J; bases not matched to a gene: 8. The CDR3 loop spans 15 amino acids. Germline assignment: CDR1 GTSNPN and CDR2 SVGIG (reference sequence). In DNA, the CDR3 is TGTGCCTGGAGTTTAGCGGGAGTGATTCCAGAGACCCAGTACTTC. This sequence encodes CAWSLAGVIPETQYF. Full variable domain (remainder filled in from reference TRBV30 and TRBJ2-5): SQTIHQWPATLVQPVGSPLSLECTVEGTSNPNLYWYRQAAGRGLQLLFYSVGIGQISSEVPQNLSASRPQDRQFILSSKKLLLSDSGFYLCAWSLAGVIPETQYFGPGTRLLVL.

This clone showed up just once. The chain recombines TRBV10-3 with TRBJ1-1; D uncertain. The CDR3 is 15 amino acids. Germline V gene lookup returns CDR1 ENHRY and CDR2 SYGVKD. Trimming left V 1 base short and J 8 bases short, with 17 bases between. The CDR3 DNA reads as TGTGCCATCAGTGAGTTGGCAGGTCCACTGTACGAAGCTTTCTTT. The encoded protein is CAISELAGPLYEAFF.

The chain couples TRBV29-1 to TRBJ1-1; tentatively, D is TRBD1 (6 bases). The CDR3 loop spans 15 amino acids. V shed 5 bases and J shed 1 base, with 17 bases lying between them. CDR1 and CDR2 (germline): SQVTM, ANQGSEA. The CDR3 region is CSVTSGGTRNTEAFF. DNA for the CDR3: TGCAGCGTTACTTCGGGGGGGACACGGAACACTGAAGCTTTCTTT.

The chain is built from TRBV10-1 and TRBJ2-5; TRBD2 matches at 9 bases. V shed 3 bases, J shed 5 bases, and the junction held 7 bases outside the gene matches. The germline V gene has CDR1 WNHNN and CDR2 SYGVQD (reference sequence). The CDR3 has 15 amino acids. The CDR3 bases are TGCGCCAGCAGTGAAGTTAGCGGGAGCGGGGAGACCCAGTACTTC. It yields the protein CASSEVSGSGETQYF.

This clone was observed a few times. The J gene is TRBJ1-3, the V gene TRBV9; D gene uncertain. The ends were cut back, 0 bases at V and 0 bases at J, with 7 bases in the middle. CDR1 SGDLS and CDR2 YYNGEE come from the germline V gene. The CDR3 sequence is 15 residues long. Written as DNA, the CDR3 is TGTGCCAGCAGCGTAGACGTGAGCTCTGGAAACACCATATATTTT. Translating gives CASSVDVSSGNTIYF.

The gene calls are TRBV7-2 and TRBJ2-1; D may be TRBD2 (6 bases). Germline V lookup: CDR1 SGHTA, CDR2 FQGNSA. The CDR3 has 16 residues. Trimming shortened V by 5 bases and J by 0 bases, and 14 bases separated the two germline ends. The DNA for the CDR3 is TGTGCCAGCAGCGGCCCTAGCGTTAGCTCCTACAATGAGCAGTTCTTC. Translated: CASSGPSVSSYNEQFF. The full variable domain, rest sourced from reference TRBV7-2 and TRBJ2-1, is GAGVSQSPSNKVTEKGKDVELRCDPISGHTALYWYRQSLGQGLEFLIYFQGNSAPDKSGLPSDRFSAERTGGSVSTLTIQRTQQEDSAVYLCASSGPSVSSYNEQFFGPGTRLTVL.

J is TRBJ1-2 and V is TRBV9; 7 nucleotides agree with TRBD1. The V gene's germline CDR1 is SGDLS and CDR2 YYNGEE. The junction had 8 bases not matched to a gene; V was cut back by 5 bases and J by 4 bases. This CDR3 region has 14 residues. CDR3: CASSRDSVSYGYTF. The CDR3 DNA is TGTGCCAGCAGTAGGGACAGTGTGAGCTATGGCTACACCTTC.

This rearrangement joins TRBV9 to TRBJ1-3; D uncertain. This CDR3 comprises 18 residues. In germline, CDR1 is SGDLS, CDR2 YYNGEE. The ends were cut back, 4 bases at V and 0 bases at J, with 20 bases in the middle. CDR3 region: CASSTPPGVLFSGNTIYF. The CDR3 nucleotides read TGTGCCAGCAGCACCCCGCCGGGCGTCCTCTTCTCTGGAAACACCATATATTTT.